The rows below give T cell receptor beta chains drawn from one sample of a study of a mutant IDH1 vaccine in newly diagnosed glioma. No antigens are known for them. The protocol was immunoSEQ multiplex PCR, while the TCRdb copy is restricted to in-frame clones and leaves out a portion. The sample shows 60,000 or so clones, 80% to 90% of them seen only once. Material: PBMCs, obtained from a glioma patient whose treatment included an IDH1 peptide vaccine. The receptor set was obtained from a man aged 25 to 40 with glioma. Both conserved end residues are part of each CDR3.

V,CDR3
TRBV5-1,CASSLGDRLRGGTEAFF
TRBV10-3,CAISESISGNNEQFF
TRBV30,CAWSPRDIMNTEAFF
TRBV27,CASSLGSSDPSHNEQFF
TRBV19,CASADPGLALKNEQFF
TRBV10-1,CASSELIGRTAGELFF
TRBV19,CASSTQDGLFF
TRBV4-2,CASSHGDYNEQFF
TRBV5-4,CASSWVSTGEQFF
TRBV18,CASSAVVGVDTQYF
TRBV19,CASSLGQGVETQYF
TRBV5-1,CASSLDRQGGTEAFF
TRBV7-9,CASSPVGFTWAYEQYF
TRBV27,CASSPPNLLDAYNEQFF
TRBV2,CASSEARAGGRNEQFF
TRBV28,CASSFRSIQETQYF
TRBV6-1,CASSEIPSEIDTQYF
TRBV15,CATSADRSNQPQHF
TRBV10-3,CAISESRRGADTEAFF
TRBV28,CASRPTGNPEAFF
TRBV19,CASTLGQFNYNEQFF
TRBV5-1,CASSLVGGAEQFF
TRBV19,CASSISQTSNQPQHF
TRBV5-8,CASSRTQETQYF
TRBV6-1,CASSEGRQSYEQYF
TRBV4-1,CASSQESRGAWYEQYF
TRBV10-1,CASFMRTGYNSPLHF
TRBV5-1,CASSLALMGDTEAFF
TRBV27,CASSLVEYKGQGYTGELFF
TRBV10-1,CASSASSYEQYF
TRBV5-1,CASSFPHRDEQYF
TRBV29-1,CSVVSWTEAFF
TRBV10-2,CASSGTGGVNQPQHF
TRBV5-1,CASSLGTDEKLFF
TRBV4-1,CASRQTGNYGYTF
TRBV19,CASRGVKGTQYF
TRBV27,CASSLAGDGYTF
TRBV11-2,CASSRDRRTGELFF
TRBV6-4,CASRPFGNRGFNTEAFF
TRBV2,CASSDERKSGYTF
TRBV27,CASSLSGPYEQYF
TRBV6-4,CASSILAGAYNEQFF
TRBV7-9,CASSTSGTGAPYQPQHF
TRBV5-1,CASSLDPFSPLHF
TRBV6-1,CASSEALAGGYEQYF
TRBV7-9,CASSQGQRPYEQYF
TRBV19,CASSIRDRGNEQYF
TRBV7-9,CASSFQGRHTEAFF
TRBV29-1,CSVGTRSFYEQYF
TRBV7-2,CASSLNSGQGRGNTIYF
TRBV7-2,CASSLAGDMGNQPQHF
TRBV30,CAWSVDRYSQYF
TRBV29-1,CSVGGPTNQPQHF
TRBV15,CATSRAGEGEQFF
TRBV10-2,CASSEGSGYTF
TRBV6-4,CASRTGASYGYTF
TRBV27,CASSHDRGLNEKLFF
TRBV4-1,CASSQERQGNTEAFF
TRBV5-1,CATSGTSGPQYF
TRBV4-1,CASSLTRARNNYEQYF